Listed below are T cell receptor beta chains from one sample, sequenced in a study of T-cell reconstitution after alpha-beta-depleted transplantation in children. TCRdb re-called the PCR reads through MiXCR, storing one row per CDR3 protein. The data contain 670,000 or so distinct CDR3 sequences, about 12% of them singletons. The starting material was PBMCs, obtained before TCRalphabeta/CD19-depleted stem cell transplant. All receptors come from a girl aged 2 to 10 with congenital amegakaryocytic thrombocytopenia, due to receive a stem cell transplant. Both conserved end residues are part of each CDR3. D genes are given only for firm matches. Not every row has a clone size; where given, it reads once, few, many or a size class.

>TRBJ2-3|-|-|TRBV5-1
TGCGCCAGCAGCCGGGGACTCGACGCACGGGCAGATACGCAGTATTTT
CASSRGLDARADTQYF
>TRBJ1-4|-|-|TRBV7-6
TGTGCCAGCACCGACCTACAAGGACAGTCCCTACAGCTAACAACTAATGAAAAACTGTTTTTT
CASTDLQGQSLQLTTNEKLFF
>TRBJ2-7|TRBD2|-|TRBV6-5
TGTGCCAGCAGTTCGCTTGCAGGACTAGGCGGCGAGCAGTACTTC
CASSSLAGLGGEQYF
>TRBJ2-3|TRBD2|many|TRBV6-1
TGTGCCAGCTGGGACTACACAGATACGCAGTATTTT
CASWDYTDTQYF
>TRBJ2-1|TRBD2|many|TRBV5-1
TGCGCCAGCAGCCCGCAGGCTAGCGGGAGTTTAGATGAGCAGTTCTTC
CASSPQASGSLDEQFF
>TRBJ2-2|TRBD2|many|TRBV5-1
TGCGCCAGCAGCTTCTCGAGACTAGCCCCTTTTGGGGAGCTGTTTTTT
CASSFSRLAPFGELFF
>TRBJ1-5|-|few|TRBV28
TGTGCCAGCAGTTCTCCAAGAGTAGGCAATCAGCCCCAGCATTTT
CASSSPRVGNQPQHF
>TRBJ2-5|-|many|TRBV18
TGTGCCAGCTCACCCGTACTAGCCGGCTTAGGAGAGACCCAGTACTTC
CASSPVLAGLGETQYF
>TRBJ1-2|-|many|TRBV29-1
TGCAGCGTCGCAGGGACGGGAGGCTATGGCTACACCTTC
CSVAGTGGYGYTF
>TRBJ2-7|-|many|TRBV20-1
TGCAGTGCTAGAGATCTATACGGGTTCTACGAGCAGTACTTC
CSARDLYGFYEQYF
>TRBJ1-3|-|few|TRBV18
TGTGCCAGCTCACCACCAGGGAGGAACACCATATATTTT
CASSPPGRNTIYF
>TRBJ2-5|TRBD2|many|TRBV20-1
TGCAGTGTCCGTAGCGGGAGTGGGGAGACCCAGTACTTC
CSVRSGSGETQYF
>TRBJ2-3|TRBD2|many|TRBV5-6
TGTGCCAGCAGCTCCTTAGCGGGAGGGGTTACAGATACGCAGTATTTT
CASSSLAGGVTDTQYF
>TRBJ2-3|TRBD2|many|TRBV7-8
TGTGCCAGCAGCCGACAAGGGGAGGGGCAGTATTTT
CASSRQGEGQYF
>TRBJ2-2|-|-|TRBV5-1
TGCGCCAGCAGATATCCTTATTACGACGGTAGGCACACCGGGGAGCTGTTTTTT
CASRYPYYDGRHTGELFF
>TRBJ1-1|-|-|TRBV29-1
TGCAGCGTTAGGTTTCTTGGAGGTGAAGCTTTCTTT
CSVRFLGGEAFF
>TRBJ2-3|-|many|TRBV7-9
TGTGCCACCAACAGGAACACAGATACGCAGTATTTT
CATNRNTDTQYF
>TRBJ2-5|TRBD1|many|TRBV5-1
TGCGCCAGCAGCTCTTTGGACAGGGAGAAGACCCAGTACTTC
CASSSLDREKTQYF
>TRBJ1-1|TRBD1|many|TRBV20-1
TGCAGTGCCAACAGGGGCACTGAAGCTTTCTTT
CSANRGTEAFF
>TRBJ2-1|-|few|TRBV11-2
TGTGCCAGCAGCTTGGGGGCCCGGGGCTGGCGAGAGCAGTTCTTC
CASSLGARGWREQFF
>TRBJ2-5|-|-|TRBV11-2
TGTGCCAGCAGCCACGGGGAGGTTACGGAGACCCAGTACTTC
CASSHGEVTETQYF
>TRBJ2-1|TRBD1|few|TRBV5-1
TGCGCCAGCAGCTTGTACGGACAGGGGATCGGTGAGCAGTTCTTC
CASSLYGQGIGEQFF